The present T cell receptor beta chain was sequenced within a study of blood T cell repertoires in COVID-19. The overall study: COVID-19 samples collected from the United States, Italy and Spain covered acute and convalescent phases.

The CDR3 length is 15 residues. J gave up 4 bases and V 4 bases, and 5 bases lay outside the gene matches. Germline values: CDR1 MNHEY, CDR2 SMNVEV (reference sequence). The table came from immunoSEQ multiplex PCR; TCRdb's copy has only in-frame clones and leaves some out. The sample records about 350,000 clones, 70% to 90% being singletons. The clonotype was recovered from a woman aged 60-70 years with COVID-19, enrolled during active disease. The specimen was peripheral blood. This rearrangement joins TRBV27 to TRBJ2-7; the match to TRBD1 covers 12 bases. CDR3 residues: CASSSGTGGAYEQYF. CDR3 bases: TGTGCCAGCAGTTCGGGGACAGGGGGCGCTTACGAGCAGTACTTC.